This T cell receptor beta chain came from a study of identifying expanded T cells in peripheral blood (dated by TCRdb to about 2019). Regarding the complete study: Technical replicates were generated by sequencing separate aliquots of the same genomic DNA pool, with four replicates compared pairwise.

The germline V gene specifies KGHSH as CDR1 and LQKENI as CDR2. Trimming accounts for 3 bases at V and 4 bases at J, while the number of junction bases matched to no gene is 6. The CDR3 numbers 14 residues from cysteine through phenylalanine. Just the 42-base CDR3 DNA is kept, in frame starting at base 1. TCRbeta CDR3 regions were profiled by bias-controlled multiplex PCR amplification of genomic DNA with the immunoSEQ Assay. In the source study's methods: The absolute abundance of each unique TCRbeta CDR3 region was quantified after sequences were collapsed and filtered. Differential abundance was tested with a binomial (Fisher-equivalent) model and with a beta-binomial model adding time-dependent variance fitted from healthy donors. Clones with fewer than 5 combined templates were excluded, and clones with Benjamini-Hochberg FDR below 0.01 were called differentially abundant. Beta-binomial variance was modeled as a function of total template count across the two samples using the form v = (b*log(k)+a)^2. TCRdb provides this immuneACCESS table in a form limited to in-frame rearrangements. Some clones are lacking; in checked studies, under half of them reflect an unresolved V gene, and why the rest are absent is not known. V and J calls and clone size come straight from that table; D and trimming were deduced from the DNA. In this sample the table shows some 93,000 clones, approximately 91% of which occur a single time. The ten most abundant clones make up approximately 3.9% of the sample.

No immune events, such as infections, were documented for the healthy donors during the collection period. To calibrate time-dependent variance in a beta-binomial model of T-cell clone differential abundance, blood repertoires from healthy donors were used as a training cohort. The training cohort was composed of around ten healthy donors, 3 female and 7 male. The donors were between about 29 and 64 years old, with an average age of approximately 47 years. Whole blood from each healthy donor was obtained from a commercial supplier and was collected at three time points around 2 weeks apart. For immunosequencing, genomic DNA was extracted from whole blood that had not been sorted. Beyond this particular receptor, the publication reports: Around 1.3 differentially abundant clones were flagged by the binomial model between technical replicates, whereas about 15 and 19 were flagged over approximately two weeks and four weeks, respectively. The beta-binomial model significantly reduced the number of clones called differentially abundant and the false-positive rate across all healthy-donor time intervals. It was expected by the authors that biological variance in healthy repertoires might increase further over much longer intervals, such as months to years. In all healthy donors, the variance in clone template counts between samples taken two weeks apart rose significantly as total template count increased.

With regard to this clone: It has no known antigen specificity. No base-level quality is on record; no much larger clone is a single base apart.

The sample was blood. The rearranged segments are TRBV18 and TRBJ2-7, with 7 bases in between that match TRBD1. The origin of this receptor is a person aged 18 to 75 in good health. The sequenced DNA: TGTGCCAGCTCACCGTTGGACAGGCGGTACGAGCAGTACTTC. This sequence encodes CASSPLDRRYEQYF.